This T cell receptor beta chain was identified in a study of blood T cell repertoires in COVID-19. Study-level background: Sources were T cells, B-cell-depleted T cells, or PBMCs; the material itself was cDNA or gDNA.

Original handling: Amplifying reference gene primers gave estimates of nucleated cell counts. TCRdb keeps only in-frame clones here, not all; method: immunoSEQ multiplex PCR. V and J calls plus clone size are reproduced from that table; the DNA served to infer D and trimming. Of about 170,000 clones listed, 90% were seen once; the top ten hold approximately 0.56%. Germline V gene sequence: CDR1 SGHTA, CDR2 FQGTGA. This CDR3 is built from 16 residues. The V and J ends lost 2 bases and 6 bases respectively, with 17 bases between them. The TCR was taken from a man aged 50 to 60 with acute or convalescent COVID-19. J is TRBJ2-1 and V is TRBV7-3; D is perhaps TRBD2 (5 bases). Sample: peripheral blood. The CDR3 DNA follows: TGTGCCAGCAGCTTAGGCCCGGCTAGCTCGGGCAATGAGCAGTTCTTC. It translates to CASSLGPASSGNEQFF. Complete variable domain (other parts from reference TRBV7-3 and TRBJ2-1): GAGVSQTPSNKVTEKGKYVELRCDPISGHTALYWYRQSLGQGPEFLIYFQGTGAADDSGLPNDRFFAVRPEGSVSTLKIQRTERGDSAVYLCASSLGPASSGNEQFFGPGTRLTVL.